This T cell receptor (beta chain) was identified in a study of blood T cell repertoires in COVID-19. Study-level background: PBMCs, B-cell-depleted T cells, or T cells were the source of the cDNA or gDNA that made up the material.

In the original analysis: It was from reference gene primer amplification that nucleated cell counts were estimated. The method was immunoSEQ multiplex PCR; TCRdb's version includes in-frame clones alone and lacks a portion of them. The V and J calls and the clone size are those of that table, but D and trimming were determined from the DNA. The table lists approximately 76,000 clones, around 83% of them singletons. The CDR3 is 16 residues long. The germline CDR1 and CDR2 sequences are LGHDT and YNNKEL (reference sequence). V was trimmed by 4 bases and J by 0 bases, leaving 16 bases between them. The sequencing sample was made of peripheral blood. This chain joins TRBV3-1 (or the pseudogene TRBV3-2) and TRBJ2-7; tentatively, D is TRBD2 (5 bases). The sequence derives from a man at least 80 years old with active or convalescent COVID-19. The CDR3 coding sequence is TGTGCCAGCAGCCGCTCCGGCGGGCTCAGCTCCTACGAGCAGTACTTC. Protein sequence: CASSRSGGLSSYEQYF.